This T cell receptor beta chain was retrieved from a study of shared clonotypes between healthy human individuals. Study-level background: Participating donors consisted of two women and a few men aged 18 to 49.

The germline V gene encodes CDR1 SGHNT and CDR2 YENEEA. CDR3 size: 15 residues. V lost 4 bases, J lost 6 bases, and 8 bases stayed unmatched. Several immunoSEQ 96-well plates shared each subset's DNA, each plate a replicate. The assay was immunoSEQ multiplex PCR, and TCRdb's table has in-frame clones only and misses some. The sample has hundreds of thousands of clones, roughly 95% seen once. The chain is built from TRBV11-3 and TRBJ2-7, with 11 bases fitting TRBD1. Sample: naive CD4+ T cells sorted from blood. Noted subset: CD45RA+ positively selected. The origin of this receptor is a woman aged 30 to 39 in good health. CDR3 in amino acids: CASSSGDRGGVEQYF. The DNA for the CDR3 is TGTGCCAGCAGCTCCGGGGACAGGGGGGGCGTCGAGCAGTACTTC.